Reported below is one T cell receptor beta chain. These data are taken from a study of regulatory T cells in long-lasting Graves disease. Stated time point: newly diagnosed GD, antithyroid drugs for less than 3 months. Scientists built the TCR library using RNA that was extracted from PBMCs. Construction of the TCR beta libraries employed iRepertoire HTBI primers in conjunction with Arm-PCR of CDR3 regions. TCRdb reprocessed the multiplex PCR reads with MiXCR, giving one entry per CDR3 protein. This table has approximately 460,000 distinct CDR3 sequences, roughly 15% appearing once. CDR3 length equals 12 residues. The V gene lost 0 bases and the J gene lost 7 bases, with 6 bases spanning the gap. From germline, CDR1 is LNHNV and CDR2 YYDKDF (reference sequence). In addition, the sample was reused for a study of T cells in Graves' hyperthyroidism and ophthalmopathy. In that study: Newly diagnosed hyperthyroidism, duration under 2 months, in patients aged 18 to 65.

Sequences were derived from peripheral blood mononuclear cells (PBMCs), sampled at new diagnosis, from a patient treated with antithyroid drugs. V usage is TRBV15 and J usage is TRBJ1-2; D is ambiguous. The TCR originated in a woman aged 30 to 39 with Graves disease. The CDR3 loop reads CATSRESIGYTF. Here the CDR3 DNA reads TGTGCCACCAGCAGAGAAAGCATTGGCTACACCTTC.